These 26 T cell receptor beta chains were all obtained from the same sample, sequenced in a study of tumor and adjacent non-tumor tissue in lung cancer. No cell sorting was done before RNA was extracted from the tissue. A modified ARM-PCR protocol with three rounds of nested PCR amplified TCRbeta. A single record per CDR3 protein comes from TCRdb applying MiXCR to the multiplex PCR reads. The sample includes 70,000 to 90,000 distinct CDR3 sequences, over 70% of them seen just once. Sequenced: lung tumor tissue. The receptor set was obtained from a woman aged 50 to 60 with non-small cell lung cancer.

This clonotype came up many times. The chain uses TRBV10-1 and TRBJ2-2, with D uncertain. V gave up 9 bases and J gave up 1 base, with 9 bases separating them. The CDR3 loop spans 13 amino acids. CDR1 WNHNN and CDR2 SYGVQD come from the germline V gene (reference sequence). The CDR3 nucleotides are TGCGCCAGTAAGCAGGAGAACACCGGGGAGCTGTTTTTT. It specifies CASKQENTGELFF.

Note on this clonotype: A read error may account for a junction end that differs from germline. The chain joins TRBV6-5 to TRBJ2-3; tentatively, D is TRBD2 (5 bases). There are 13 residues in the CDR3. Germline V gives CDR1 MNHEY, CDR2 SVGAGI. The CDR3 sequence: CASRRMITDMQYF. The CDR3 nucleotides are TGCGCCAGCAGGAGGATGATCACAGATATGCAGTATTTT.

In this sample, this clonotype turned up once. J is TRBJ2-1 and V is TRBV5-4; 8 bases fit TRBD2. CDR3 length equals 16 residues. The junction had 6 bases not matched to a gene; V was cut back by 4 bases and J by 0 bases. Germline lookup yields CDR1 SGHNT and CDR2 YYREEE (reference sequence). The CDR3 is CASSKGTRGSYNEQFF. The CDR3 DNA follows: TGTGCCAGCAGCAAAGGGACTAGGGGCTCCTACAATGAGCAGTTCTTC.

A note on this clonotype: One end of the junction is discordant with germline, which a read error may explain. V and J are TRBV29-1 and TRBJ1-1, with D unresolved. This CDR3 has 16 residues. The germline V gene encodes CDR1 SQVTM and CDR2 ANQGSEA. DNA of the CDR3: TGCAGCCTTAAACTACTCCCAGGTCAGATGAACAATGAAGCTTTCTTT. It yields the protein CSLKLLPGQMNNEAFF.

On this clonotype: The junction differs from germline at one of its ends, possibly a read error. This CDR3 is CASSPPGLADTVTKYF. The CDR3 nucleotides read TGTGCCAGCAGCCCGCCGGGACTTGCGGACACAGTTACGAAGTATTTT. The chain recombines TRBV11-2 with TRBJ2-3, with a possible D match to TRBD2 (6 bases). CDR1 is SGHAT and CDR2 is FQNNGV in the germline V gene. The CDR3 extends over 16 amino acids.

The chain joins TRBV11-2 to TRBJ2-1; possible D gene TRBD2, 5 bases. This CDR3 contains 15 residues. Germline V gene lookup returns CDR1 SGHAT and CDR2 FQNNGV. The CDR3 DNA sequence: TGTATCAGCAGTCCAGGACTCAGCTCCTACAATGAGCAGTTCTTC. Protein: CISSPGLSSYNEQFF.

This clonotype was recorded many times. V is TRBV24-1 and J is TRBJ2-7; D not resolved. The CDR3 covers 13 residues. Trimming took off 4 bases at V and 4 bases at J, with 10 bases between the two ends. Germline V gene data show CDR1 as KGHDR and CDR2 as SFDVKD. The CDR3 sequence: CATSDLLGYEQYF. In DNA form, the CDR3 reads TGTGCCACCAGTGACCTCCTCGGTTACGAGCAGTACTTC.

With regard to this clonotype: The DNA is left out, because the CDR3 cannot be placed on it with certainty; the CDR3 is given as TCRdb lists it. This chain links TRBV29-1 with TRBJ1-5. The V gene's germline CDR1 is SQVTM and CDR2 ANQGSEA. Including both end residues, the CDR3 is 14 amino acids long. The CDR3 loop is CSVAPGNAGQPRHF.

V is TRBV29-1 and J is TRBJ2-1; TRBD2 matches 11 bases. V shed 4 bases and J 7 bases; nucleotides not matched to a gene: 6. Germline CDR1 SQVTM, CDR2 ANQGSEA. This CDR3 is 14 amino acids long. The DNA for the CDR3 is TGCAGCGTTGGGGTAGCGGGAGGGCCGAATGAGCAGTTCTTC. Protein: CSVGVAGGPNEQFF.

This clonotype has more than one count but fewer than ten. The CDR3 loop is CSASTGTIGGPQHF. CDR3 nucleotide sequence: TGCAGTGCTTCGACAGGGACAATAGGGGGGCCCCAGCATTTT. The gene calls are TRBV20-1 and TRBJ1-5; 7 bases agree with TRBD1. The ends lost 5 bases at V and 9 bases at J; junction bases unmatched: 13. Germline V gene data show CDR1 as DFQATT and CDR2 as SNEGSKA (reference sequence). The CDR3 runs to 14 residues.

This clonotype was counted many times. V gene TRBV6-5 combines with J gene TRBJ2-3; 7 nucleotides agree with TRBD2. V dropped 6 bases and J dropped 6; count of bases not matched to a gene: 12. Germline loops: CDR1 MNHEY, CDR2 SVGAGI. The CDR3 is 15 amino acids. CDR3 coding DNA: TGTGCCAGCAGCCTCGAGGGCGGGAGAGAGGATACGCAGTATTTT. Translating it yields CASSLEGGREDTQYF.

For this clonotype: Sequence at one end of the junction differs from germline and may be a read error. The rearrangement links TRBV4-2 to TRBJ2-3; D uncertain. The germline V gene has CDR1 LGHNA and CDR2 YNFKEQ. The CDR3 loop spans 15 amino acids. The CDR3 protein is CTSSQEPLRTDTQYF. The CDR3 DNA follows: TGTACCAGCAGCCAAGAACCACTACGCACAGATACGCAATATTTT.

Turning to this clonotype: One junction end disagrees with the germline gene, perhaps due to a read error. V and J are TRBV29-1 and TRBJ2-3; 9 bases map to TRBD1. Germline V gene data show CDR1 as SQVTM and CDR2 as ANQGSEA. The CDR3 runs to 13 residues. The CDR3 sequence is CILWTGDADTQYF. CDR3 coding DNA: TGCATCCTTTGGACAGGGGATGCAGATACACAGTATTTT.

The chain uses TRBV28 and TRBJ2-3; 7 bases match TRBD2. The CDR3 covers 14 residues. Germline V lookup: CDR1 MDHEN, CDR2 SYDVKM. V lost 3 bases, J lost 12 bases, and 12 bases stayed unmatched. CDR3 nucleotide sequence: TGTGCCAGCAGTTTCTGGGGAGGGCCTTGTACACAGTATTTT. This translates into CASSFWGGPCTQYF.

This clonotype has just one count. Given a much more abundant clone one base away, this may be a read error. Likely a read error: the CDR3 ends without its conserved phenylalanine or tryptophan. This chain joins TRBV5-6 and TRBJ2-1; unclear D gene. This CDR3 is 14 amino acids long. Germline V lookup: CDR1 SGHDT, CDR2 YYEEEE. The ends were cut back, 0 bases at V and 7 bases at J, with 11 bases in the middle. In DNA, the CDR3 is TGTGCCAGCAGCTTGGTGCAGAGTGTAAATGAGCAGTTCTTA. Amino acids: CASSLVQSVNEQFL.

J is TRBJ1-1 and V is TRBV12-3 or TRBV12-4; maybe TRBD1 (5 bases). With 7 bases removed from V and 11 bases from J, the gap between germline ends came to 20 bases. CDR3 size: 13 residues. As DNA, the CDR3 is TGTGCCAGCACAGTCCAGGGCGATTATGACGCTTTCTTT. Translated, it gives CASTVQGDYDAFF.

This clonotype was observed a single time. Possible read error: a much larger clone is one base away. The chain has TRBV30 and TRBJ1-5; D unresolved. Germline V gene lookup returns CDR1 GTSNPN and CDR2 SVGIG (reference sequence). The CDR3 spans 13 residues. In nucleotides, the CDR3 is TGTGCCTGGAGTGTGAAGGGCGATCAGCTCCAGCATTTT. It encodes CAWSVKGDQLQHF.

This clonotype has at least ten counts. The V gene is TRBV5-1, the J gene TRBJ1-1, with D uncertain. Trimming removed 3 bases at V and 0 bases at J, with 12 bases between. Germline values: CDR1 SGHRS, CDR2 YFSETQ. The CDR3 runs to 15 residues. CDR3 protein: CASSWLSGMNTEAFF. CDR3 nucleotides: TGCGCCAGCAGCTGGCTATCCGGCATGAACACTGAAGCTTTCTTT.

Concerning this clonotype itself: Because the CDR3 is missing its conserved closing phenylalanine or tryptophan, this is likely a read error. As DNA, the CDR3 is TGTGCCAGCAGTTTTACAGGGGGATACAATGTGCAGTTCATC. Translation gives CASSFTGGYNVQFI. This chain uses TRBV12-3 or TRBV12-4 with TRBJ2-1; 8 nucleotides agree with TRBD1. CDR3 size: 14 residues.

This clonotype has more than one count but fewer than ten. The CDR3 end shows no conserved phenylalanine or tryptophan, and so a read error is likely. This chain connects TRBV20-1 to TRBJ2-3; TRBD2 aligns across 10 bases. This CDR3 is 16 amino acids long. Germline CDR1 and CDR2: DFQATT and SNEGSKA (reference sequence). Trimming cost V 1 base and J 3 bases; bases outside gene matches: 7. Here the CDR3 DNA reads TGCAGTGCTAGAGTCGATAGCGGGAGGAAAACAGATACGCAGTATCTT. It specifies CSARVDSGRKTDTQYL.

This clonotype is deemed medium-sized. The chain links TRBV10-3 to TRBJ2-7; D might be TRBD2 (5 bases). V was shortened by 7 bases and J by 0 bases, with 13 bases between the two germline ends. This CDR3 has 14 amino acids. From germline, CDR1 is ENHRY and CDR2 SYGVKD. In DNA form, the CDR3 reads TGTGCCATCATGGCAGTGGGAGACTCCTACGAGCAGTACTTC. Its translation: CAIMAVGDSYEQYF.

With regard to this clonotype: At one end, the junction sequence differs from germline, possibly due to a read error. The V and J genes are TRBV11-2 and TRBJ1-2, with TRBD1 matching over 9 bases. This CDR3 comprises 13 residues. In germline, CDR1 is SGHAT, CDR2 FQNNGV. The CDR3 reads CPNSLDRGDGYTF. The DNA for the CDR3 is TGTCCCAACAGCTTAGACAGGGGGGATGGCTACACATTC.

On this clonotype itself: At one boundary the junction diverges from the germline segment, which might be a read error. This chain joins TRBV28 and TRBJ1-1, with D perhaps matching TRBD1 (5 bases). This CDR3 comprises 15 residues. Germline CDR1 reads MDHEN; CDR2 reads SYDVKM. The CDR3 DNA follows: TGTGCCAGCAGTTTATTCACCCCAGGGAACACTAAAGCTTTCTTT. Translation gives CASSLFTPGNTKAFF.

The V gene is TRBV4-1, the J gene TRBJ2-6; D remains unclear. The V gene's germline CDR1 is MGHRA and CDR2 YSYEKL. The CDR3 runs 15 residues. Trimming took 0 bases from V and 7 from J, leaving 10 bases between them. CDR3 nucleotide sequence: TGCGCCAGCAGCCAAGAAGGGTTTGGAGCCAACGTCCTGACTTTC. Amino acids: CASSQEGFGANVLTF.

The table lists this clonotype with a count of one. The final CDR3 position lacks the conserved phenylalanine or tryptophan, pointing to a likely read error. The J gene is TRBJ2-3, the V gene TRBV29-1; 10 bases line up with TRBD2. Trimming took 5 bases from V and 6 from J; bases not matched to a gene: 8. Germline CDR1 SQVTM, CDR2 ANQGSEA. The CDR3 runs to 14 residues. CDR3 amino acids: CSVSSGRESDTQYS. As DNA, the CDR3 is TGCAGCGTTTCTAGCGGGAGAGAATCGGATACGCAGTATTCT.

Regarding this clonotype: An end of the junction does not agree with germline; a read error may underlie this. This chain joins TRBV10-2 and TRBJ2-1; TRBD2 matches at 13 bases. Germline CDR1 reads WSHSY; CDR2 reads SAAADI. The CDR3 is 16 amino acids. CDR3 sequence reads: CVSSGSGTSGMNEQFF. CDR3 nucleotide sequence: TGCGTCAGCAGTGGGTCGGGGACTAGCGGGATGAATGAGCAGTTCTTC.